These 5 T cell receptor beta chains came from one sample sequenced in a study of technical replicates of blood from a few donors. The assay was immunoSEQ multiplex PCR, and TCRdb's table has in-frame clones only and misses some. This sample has some 48,000 clones, with 90% to 96% found just once. Sequencing input: T cells isolated from PBMCs. The receptors shown here come from a human donor in good health.

The chain combines TRBV29-1 with TRBJ2-1; the match to TRBD2 covers 10 bases. From germline, CDR1 is SQVTM and CDR2 ANQGSEA. V shed 4 bases, J shed 8 bases, and the junction held 8 bases outside the gene matches. This CDR3 is built from 14 residues. CDR3 DNA: TGCAGCGTTGTTACTACTAGCGGGATCGATGAGCAGTTCTTC. Its protein product is CSVVTTSGIDEQFF.

The V gene is TRBV18, the J gene TRBJ1-1, with a possible D match to TRBD1 (6 bases). Per germline, CDR1 KGHSH and CDR2 LQKENI. CDR3 length equals 13 residues. Trimming cost V 8 bases and J 3 bases, with 13 bases left between them. CDR3 sequence reads: CASGEGVDTEAFF. The CDR3 DNA reads as TGTGCCAGCGGCGAGGGGGTCGACACTGAAGCTTTCTTT.

This chain uses TRBV2 with TRBJ2-7; 12 bases are a match to TRBD1. Germline V gene data show CDR1 as SNHLY and CDR2 as FYNNEI. The CDR3 has 13 residues. V was clipped by 8 bases and J by 6 bases; unmatched bases: 5. CDR3 amino acids: CASGRDRGREQYF. CDR3 nucleotide sequence: TGTGCCAGCGGCCGGGACAGGGGGCGCGAGCAGTACTTC.

This clone was recorded only once. CDR3 sequence (DNA): TGTGCCAGCAGCTTCGGAGTCGGTGAAAAACTGTTTTTT. It is translated as CASSFGVGEKLFF. V usage is TRBV7-2 and J usage is TRBJ1-4; D call uncertain. The germline V gene encodes CDR1 SGHTA and CDR2 FQGNSA. V gave up 3 bases and J gave up 7 bases, with 9 bases separating them. The CDR3 sequence is 13 residues long.

V and J are TRBV4-3 and TRBJ2-7, with 7 bases that match TRBD1. CDR1 and CDR2 from the germline V gene are LGHNA and YSLEER. CDR3 length: 17 residues. With 0 bases clipped from V and 0 bases from J, the junction kept 8 bases outside the gene matches. The CDR3 loop reads CASSQEELGQFSYEQYF. In nucleotides, the CDR3 is TGCGCCAGCAGCCAAGAGGAGTTGGGACAGTTCTCCTACGAGCAGTACTTC.